This T cell receptor (beta chain) was obtained from a study of OX40 agonist ivuxolimab in advanced cancers. Study-level points and caveats: The investigators did not determine what antigen specificity the expanded peripheral T cells had.

Remarks on this clone: Its matching antigen is unknown.

TCRdb's table, derived via immunoSEQ multiplex PCR, lists solely in-frame clones and lacks some. The sample consists of about 60,000 clones, 65% to 85% of them appearing once. The CDR3 consists of 14 residues. V gave up 2 bases and J gave up 4 bases, with 9 bases separating them. Germline V lookup: CDR1 SGHVS, CDR2 FQNEAQ. The input for sequencing was CD4+ or CD8+ T cells sorted from blood, taken in a trial of the OX40 agonist ivuxolimab. V and J are TRBV7-8 and TRBJ2-1, with D uncertain. The receptor's source is an adult with an advanced solid tumor such as melanoma, head and neck, liver or kidney cancer. For the CDR3, the DNA is TGTGCCAGCAGCTTATTTGACCTGTACAATGAGCAGTTCTTC. The encoded protein is CASSLFDLYNEQFF.